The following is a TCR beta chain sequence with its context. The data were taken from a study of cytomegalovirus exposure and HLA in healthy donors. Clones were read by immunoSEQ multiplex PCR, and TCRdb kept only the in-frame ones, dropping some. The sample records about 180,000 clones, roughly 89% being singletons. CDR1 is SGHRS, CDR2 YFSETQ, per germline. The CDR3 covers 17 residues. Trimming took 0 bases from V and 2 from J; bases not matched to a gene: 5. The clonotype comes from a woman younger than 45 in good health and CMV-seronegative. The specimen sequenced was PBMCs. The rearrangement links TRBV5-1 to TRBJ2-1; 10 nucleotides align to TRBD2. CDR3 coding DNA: TGCGCCAGCAGCTTGGGCTCTAGCGGGGGAGCCTACAATGAGCAGTTCTTC. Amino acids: CASSLGSSGGAYNEQFF.